This T cell receptor (beta chain) was obtained from a study of identical twins. Study-wide findings and caveats: The study found weaker excess twin sharing in beta out-of-frame sequences. Those out-of-frame alpha sequences shared by twins showed an excess of low generation probability.

TCRdb re-called the 5' RACE reads with MiXCR, one entry per CDR3 protein. The sample has about 1.7 million distinct CDR3 sequences, around 33% seen once. This clonotype was seen repeatedly, ten times or more. As yet, its antigen is unknown. Trimming took 2 bases from V and 5 from J, leaving 12 bases between them. This CDR3 is built from 14 residues. The TCR originated in a newborn girl in good health. The sample consisted of cord blood. The chain links TRBV12-3 or TRBV12-4 to TRBJ1-2, with TRBD1 as a possible D gene (6 bases). In DNA, the CDR3 is TGTGCCAGCAGTTTAAACAGGGTAGCATATGGCTACACCTTC. It specifies CASSLNRVAYGYTF.